This is a list of T cell receptor beta chains from one sample in a study of blood T cell repertoires in COVID-19. Assay used: immunoSEQ multiplex PCR; TCRdb lists only in-frame clones, some missing. This table holds around 100,000 clones, 70% to 90% found once. Sequencing was performed on peripheral blood. The receptors were gathered from a human donor in a cohort sampled during active COVID-19. Both conserved end residues are part of each CDR3. A D gene is named only where the DNA matches it firmly. The size field is filled for only some rows; it gives once, few, many or a size class.

j_call clone_size v_call d_call cdr3_aa cdr3_nt
TRBJ2-7 NA TRBV28 TRBD1 CASRHRDRRPSDEQYF TGTGCCAGCAGACACCGGGACAGGAGACCTTCTGACGAGCAGTACTTC
TRBJ2-5 NA TRBV24-1 NA CATSDFFQGQETQYF TGTGCCACCAGTGATTTCTTCCAGGGACAAGAGACCCAGTACTTC
TRBJ1-2 NA TRBV4-3 NA CASSQQEANYGYTF TGCGCCAGCAGCCAACAGGAGGCTAACTATGGCTACACCTTC
TRBJ1-1 NA TRBV18 TRBD1 CASSPPRGQGRGTEAFF TGTGCCAGCTCACCACCAAGGGGACAGGGGAGGGGCACTGAAGCTTTCTTT
TRBJ2-5 NA TRBV7-3 NA CASSVTGQETQYF TGTGCCAGCAGCGTCACGGGTCAAGAGACCCAGTACTTC
TRBJ1-5 once TRBV10-3 NA CAISAEGLNQPQHF TGTGCCATCAGTGCCGAGGGTCTCAATCAGCCCCAGCATTTT
TRBJ2-5 NA TRBV3-1/TRBV3-2 NA CASSQGTQETQYF TGTGCCAGCAGCCAGGGCACACAAGAGACCCAGTACTTC
TRBJ2-1 NA TRBV28 NA CASSFRDGLEGFF TGTGCCAGCAGTTTTAGAGATGGCCTGGAGGGGTTCTTC
TRBJ2-1 NA TRBV28 TRBD2 CASSPGLAGGLYNEQFF TGTGCCAGCAGTCCGGGACTAGCGGGGGGACTCTACAATGAGCAGTTCTTC
TRBJ2-7 NA TRBV6-5 TRBD2 CASSYSKLAGSYEQYF TGTGCCAGCAGTTACTCGAAACTAGCGGGATCCTACGAGCAGTACTTC
TRBJ2-3 NA TRBV9 NA CASSGQHSKDTQYF TGTGCCAGCAGCGGACAGCATTCCAAGGATACGCAGTATTTT
TRBJ2-3 NA TRBV10-3 TRBD2 CAISDPGSGATDTQYF TGTGCCATCAGTGATCCGGGGAGCGGGGCAACAGATACGCAGTATTTT
TRBJ1-1 NA TRBV7-2 TRBD1 CASSFFSGTGDLSTEAFF TGTGCCAGCAGCTTTTTCTCCGGGACAGGGGACCTGAGCACTGAAGCTTTCTTT
TRBJ2-5 NA TRBV5-6 TRBD1 CASSLVTGAETQYF TGTGCCAGCAGCTTGGTGACAGGGGCGGAGACCCAGTACTTC
TRBJ1-4 NA TRBV30 TRBD1 CAWSVRIWDRALATNEKLFF TGTGCCTGGAGTGTCCGGATCTGGGACAGGGCCCTTGCAACTAATGAAAAACTGTTTTTT
TRBJ2-7 NA TRBV5-1 NA CASSLAEGREQYF TGCGCCAGCAGCTTGGCGGAGGGGCGGGAGCAGTACTTC
TRBJ1-1 NA TRBV24-1 TRBD1 CATRNSGGTEAFF TGTGCCACCAGAAACTCAGGGGGTACTGAAGCTTTCTTT
TRBJ1-2 NA TRBV5-1 TRBD1 CASRGEGTVGTLYGYTF TGCGCCAGCCGGGGAGAAGGGACAGTAGGAACCCTTTATGGCTACACCTTC
TRBJ1-2 NA TRBV4-3 TRBD1 CASSQGRTGDYGYTF TGCGCCAGCAGCCAAGGAAGGACAGGGGACTATGGCTACACCTTC
TRBJ2-5 NA TRBV5-4 TRBD2 CASSAGLAGKETQYF TGTGCCAGCAGCGCCGGACTAGCGGGAAAAGAGACCCAGTACTTC
TRBJ1-1 NA TRBV6-5 TRBD1 CASRRPGQGAFFVFF TGTGCCAGCAGACGTCCGGGACAGGGGGCATTTTTCGTTTTCTTT
TRBJ2-3 NA TRBV24-1 NA CATSTGSTDTQYF TGTGCCACCAGTACGGGGAGCACAGATACGCAGTATTTT
TRBJ2-1 NA TRBV7-2 TRBD2 CASSPRTSGGANEQFF TGTGCCAGCAGCCCACGGACTAGCGGGGGGGCAAATGAGCAGTTCTTC
TRBJ2-5 NA TRBV5-5 TRBD2 CASSLALAGNQETQYF TGTGCCAGCAGCTTGGCTCTAGCGGGGAATCAAGAGACCCAGTACTTC
TRBJ1-1 NA TRBV28 TRBD1 CASRMPGQLNTEAFF TGTGCCAGCAGGATGCCGGGACAGCTAAACACTGAAGCTTTCTTT
TRBJ1-5 NA TRBV11-2 TRBD1 CASSFTGEQPQHF TGTGCCAGCAGCTTCACAGGGGAACAGCCCCAGCATTTT
TRBJ1-1 NA TRBV9 NA CASSVVAGGEAFF TGTGCCAGCAGCGTAGTTGCGGGCGGTGAAGCTTTCTTT
TRBJ1-4 NA TRBV28 NA CASSLSRGFEKLFF TGTGCCAGCAGTTTGAGTCGGGGATTTGAAAAACTGTTTTTT
TRBJ1-6 NA TRBV7-3 NA CASSTTGGVDSSPLHF TGTGCCAGCAGCACAACAGGTGGGGTGGATAGTTCACCCCTCCACTTT
TRBJ2-5 NA TRBV6-2/TRBV6-3 NA CASSYQQETPVETQYF TGTGCCAGCAGTTACCAACAGGAGACCCCCGTAGAGACCCAGTACTTC
TRBJ2-1 NA TRBV11-2 NA CASNQGGAEQFF TGTGCCAGTAACCAGGGCGGGGCGGAGCAGTTCTTC
TRBJ1-2 NA TRBV27 TRBD1 CASSSGQGFGYTF TGTGCCAGCAGTTCGGGACAGGGATTTGGCTACACCTTC
TRBJ2-3 NA TRBV7-3 NA CASSLFTSTDTQYF TGTGCCAGCAGCTTGTTTACAAGCACAGATACGCAGTATTTT
TRBJ1-2 NA TRBV12-3/TRBV12-4 TRBD1 CASSPTGNYGYTF TGTGCCAGCAGTCCGACAGGGAATTATGGCTACACCTTC
TRBJ1-4 NA TRBV25-1 NA CASSATGIEKLFF TGTGCCAGCAGTGCTACAGGTATCGAAAAACTGTTTTTT
TRBJ2-2 NA TRBV27 TRBD1 CASSLLGQGESNTGELFF TGTGCCAGCAGTTTACTGGGACAGGGTGAATCGAACACCGGGGAGCTGTTTTTT
TRBJ2-5 NA TRBV10-3 TRBD1 CAATGTRGETQYF TGTGCCGCCACAGGGACCAGGGGGGAGACCCAGTACTTC
TRBJ2-5 NA TRBV7-2 TRBD2 CASSSLAGGQETQYF TGTGCCAGCAGCTCCCTCGCCGGGGGGCAAGAGACCCAGTACTTC
TRBJ1-2 NA TRBV2 NA CASSEAPTASYGYTF TGTGCCAGCAGTGAAGCGCCGACAGCCTCCTATGGCTACACCTTC
TRBJ2-7 NA TRBV27 NA CASSWGPYEQYF TGTGCCAGCAGTTGGGGGCCCTACGAGCAGTACTTC
TRBJ1-5 NA TRBV9 TRBD1 CASSPGQGVDNQPQHF TGTGCCAGCAGCCCGGGACAGGGCGTGGACAATCAGCCCCAGCATTTT
TRBJ2-1 few TRBV6-1 TRBD2 CASSELAGSYNEQFF TGTGCCAGCAGTGAACTAGCGGGCTCCTACAATGAGCAGTTCTTC
TRBJ1-2 NA TRBV28 TRBD1 CASSLRQGYGYTF TGTGCCAGCAGTTTGCGACAGGGCTATGGCTACACCTTC
TRBJ1-6 NA TRBV6-6 TRBD1 CASSPQGGAGNSPLHF TGTGCCAGCAGTCCACAAGGGGGCGCGGGCAATTCACCCCTCCACTTT
TRBJ2-5 NA TRBV2 TRBD2 CASGFSGSQETQYF TGTGCCAGCGGTTTTAGCGGGTCGCAAGAGACCCAGTACTTC
TRBJ2-1 NA TRBV28 TRBD2 CASPPGTSGYNEQFF TGTGCCAGCCCACCCGGGACTAGCGGATACAATGAGCAGTTCTTC